This T cell receptor beta chain appears in the sequencing data of a study of regulatory T cells in long-lasting Graves disease. About the research overall: Graves' patients (newly diagnosed) had been on antithyroid drugs under 3 months.

On this clonotype: Its antigen remains unknown.

Study results and caveats: With persistent disease, TRBV28, TRBJ1-2 and TRBJ2-5 were the favored segments.

The TCR beta library used iRepertoire HTBI primers with Arm-PCR amplification of CDR3. Each CDR3 protein is one row after TCRdb ran MiXCR on the multiplex PCR reads. In the table there are about 540,000 distinct CDR3 sequences, roughly 14% of which are singletons. Time point reported: newly diagnosed GD, antithyroid drugs for less than 3 months. Extracted PBMC RNA gave rise to the TCR library. Germline assignment: CDR1 KGHSH and CDR2 LQKENI. J lost 5 bases, V lost 0 bases, and 8 bases had no gene match. The CDR3 is 16 amino acids. These same records also appear under a second study, on T cells in Graves' hyperthyroidism and ophthalmopathy. That paper states: Patients with uncontrolled infections, other autoimmune diseases, pregnancy or lactation were excluded.

The chain has TRBV18 and TRBJ2-7; 9 bases are a match to TRBD2. Material: peripheral blood mononuclear cells (PBMCs), obtained at new diagnosis, from a patient treated with antithyroid drugs. The clonotype originates from a man aged 25 to 45 with Graves disease. CDR3 nucleotides: TGTGCCAGCTCACCACCCCTAGCGGGGATGGTCGACGAGCAGTACTTC. It is translated as CASSPPLAGMVDEQYF.